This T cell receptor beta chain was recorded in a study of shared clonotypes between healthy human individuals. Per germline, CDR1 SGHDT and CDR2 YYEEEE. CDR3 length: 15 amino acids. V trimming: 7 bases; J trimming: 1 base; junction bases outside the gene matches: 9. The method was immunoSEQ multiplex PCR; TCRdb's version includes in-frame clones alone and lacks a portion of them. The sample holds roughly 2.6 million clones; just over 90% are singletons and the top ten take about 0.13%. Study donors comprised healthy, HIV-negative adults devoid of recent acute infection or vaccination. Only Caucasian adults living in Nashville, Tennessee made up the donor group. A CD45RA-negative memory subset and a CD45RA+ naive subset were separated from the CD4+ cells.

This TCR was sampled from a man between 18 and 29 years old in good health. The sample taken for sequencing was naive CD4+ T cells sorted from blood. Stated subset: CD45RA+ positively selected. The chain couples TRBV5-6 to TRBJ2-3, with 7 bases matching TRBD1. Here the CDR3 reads CASGRPGGGTDTQYF. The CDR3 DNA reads TGTGCCAGCGGACGCCCAGGGGGTGGCACAGATACGCAGTATTTT.